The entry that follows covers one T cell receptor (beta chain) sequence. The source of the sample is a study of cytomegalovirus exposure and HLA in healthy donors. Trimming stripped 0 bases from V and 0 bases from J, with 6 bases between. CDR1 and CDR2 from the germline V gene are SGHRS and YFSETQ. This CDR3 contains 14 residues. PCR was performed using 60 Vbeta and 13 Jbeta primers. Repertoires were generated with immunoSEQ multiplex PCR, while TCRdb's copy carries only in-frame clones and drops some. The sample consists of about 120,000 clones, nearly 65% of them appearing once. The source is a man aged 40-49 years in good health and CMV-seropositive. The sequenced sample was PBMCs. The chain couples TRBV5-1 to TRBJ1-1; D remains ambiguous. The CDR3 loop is CASSLDSVNTEAFF. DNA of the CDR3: TGCGCCAGCAGCTTGGATAGCGTGAACACTGAAGCTTTCTTT.